A selection of T cell receptor beta chains follows, all from one sample in a study of early T cells in non-severe SARS-CoV-2 infection. One entry per CDR3 protein, called by TCRdb with MiXCR from the 5' RACE reads. The sample includes some 100,000 distinct CDR3 sequences, roughly 15% seen only once; the top ten take less than 0.6%. The sequenced sample was whole blood. The receptors here all came from an adult who was a healthcare worker with PCR-confirmed SARS-CoV-2 infection or an uninfected control (not recorded which). The CDR3 runs from the conserved cysteine through the conserved F or W. The D gene is left open where the match is weak. The listing skips clone size in some rows; elsewhere it reads once, few, many or a size class.

V: TRBV7-9
D: .
size: many
J: TRBJ1-1
DNA: TGTGCCAGCAGTCCGACCTCCAGAAACACTGAAGCTTTCTTT
CDR3: CASSPTSRNTEAFF

V: TRBV14
D: .
size: few
J: TRBJ1-4
DNA: TGTGCCAGCAGCCGAACCAGGGGAACTAATGAAAAACTGTTTTTT
CDR3: CASSRTRGTNEKLFF

V: TRBV25-1
D: .
size: .
J: TRBJ2-3
DNA: TGTGCCAGCAGTGAATCTGGAGCAAGGGGAAGGGATACGCAGTATTTT
CDR3: CASSESGARGRDTQYF

V: TRBV10-1
D: TRBD1
size: many
J: TRBJ1-2
DNA: TGCGCCAGCAGTTCGGGACAGGTCGGCGGCTACACCTTC
CDR3: CASSSGQVGGYTF

V: TRBV12-3/TRBV12-4
D: .
size: many
J: TRBJ1-2
DNA: TGTGCCAGCAGTTTAGCGCTACGGATTAACTATGGCTACACCTTC
CDR3: CASSLALRINYGYTF

V: TRBV6-1
D: .
size: .
J: TRBJ1-5
DNA: TGTGCCAGCATACTCGCCGAGGCTTTTGGGAGCAATCAGCCCCAGCATTTT
CDR3: CASILAEAFGSNQPQHF

V: TRBV11-2
D: .
size: .
J: TRBJ2-6
DNA: TGTGCCAGCAGCCGGGGGTCTGGGGCCAACGTCCTGACTTTC
CDR3: CASSRGSGANVLTF

V: TRBV18
D: TRBD1
size: .
J: TRBJ1-4
DNA: TGTGCCAGCTCACCACGGACAGGGGCCGGGGAAAAACTGTTTTTT
CDR3: CASSPRTGAGEKLFF

V: TRBV5-5
D: .
size: .
J: TRBJ2-2
DNA: TGTGCCAGCAGCTTAATCGTGGTAGCCGGGGAGCTGTTTTTT
CDR3: CASSLIVVAGELFF

V: TRBV29-1
D: .
size: few
J: TRBJ2-1
DNA: TGCAGCGTTGAAGTCGGGGGATATGGTCGTTCAGGCAATGAGCAGTTCTTC
CDR3: CSVEVGGYGRSGNEQFF

V: TRBV29-1
D: .
size: .
J: TRBJ1-2
DNA: TGCAGCGCCGAGGTGGACAGTCTAAATGGCTACACCTTC
CDR3: CSAEVDSLNGYTF

V: TRBV6-5
D: .
size: .
J: TRBJ2-3
DNA: TGTGCCAGCAGCGGAAGAATAGCGAAAAACACAGATACGCAGTATTTT
CDR3: CASSGRIAKNTDTQYF

V: TRBV2
D: TRBD2
size: .
J: TRBJ2-3
DNA: TGTGCCAGCACCGGGAGGATCAGTTCAGATACGCAGTATTTT
CDR3: CASTGRISSDTQYF

V: TRBV7-9
D: .
size: few
J: TRBJ1-2
DNA: TGTGCCAGCAAAACCGGAGTCGGTTCCGATGGCTACACCTTC
CDR3: CASKTGVGSDGYTF

V: TRBV3-1
D: .
size: few
J: TRBJ2-3
DNA: TGTGCCAGCAGCCATGGGAGGCCACCTGGAGCAGATACGCAGTATTTT
CDR3: CASSHGRPPGADTQYF

V: TRBV5-1
D: TRBD1
size: .
J: TRBJ2-5
DNA: TGCGCCAGCAGCATAGTCGGACAGGGCGAAGAGACCCAGTACTTC
CDR3: CASSIVGQGEETQYF

V: TRBV29-1
D: TRBD1
size: .
J: TRBJ2-1
DNA: TGCAGCGTTGAGGGACAGGGACACAATGAGCAGTTCTTC
CDR3: CSVEGQGHNEQFF

V: TRBV7-7
D: .
size: .
J: TRBJ2-3
DNA: TGTGCCAGCAGCTTATCGGAGGCGGTCACAGATACGCAGTATTTT
CDR3: CASSLSEAVTDTQYF

V: TRBV5-1
D: .
size: .
J: TRBJ2-2
DNA: TGCGCCAGCAGCTCCCGACCTGCCGGGGAGCTGTTTTTT
CDR3: CASSSRPAGELFF

V: TRBV20-1
D: TRBD2
size: .
J: TRBJ2-1
DNA: TGCAGTGCTAGAATGGGCGGGGGGGCCTACAATGAGCAGTTCTTC
CDR3: CSARMGGGAYNEQFF

V: TRBV6-5
D: .
size: many
J: TRBJ2-2
DNA: TGTGCCAGCAGCCCTTCTAATCGGGGTACCGGGGAGCTGTTTTTT
CDR3: CASSPSNRGTGELFF

V: TRBV6-5
D: .
size: few
J: TRBJ1-2
DNA: TGTGCCAGCAGTAATGAACCAAACTCTGTCAGGTCTGGCTACACCTTC
CDR3: CASSNEPNSVRSGYTF

V: TRBV14
D: TRBD1
size: .
J: TRBJ1-6
DNA: TGTGCCAGCAGCCAAGACGCAGGGGGGTATAATTCACCCCTCCACTTT
CDR3: CASSQDAGGYNSPLHF

V: TRBV3-1
D: .
size: few
J: TRBJ1-1
DNA: TGTGCCAGCAGCCGAACCGGCAGAAACACTGAAATTTTCTTT
CDR3: CASSRTGRNTEIFF

V: TRBV7-3
D: .
size: few
J: TRBJ2-2
DNA: TGTGCCAGCAGCCGCCCAGGACGGTCGGGCACCGGGGAGCTGTTTTTT
CDR3: CASSRPGRSGTGELFF

V: TRBV6-6
D: TRBD1
size: few
J: TRBJ2-3
DNA: TGTGCCAGCAGTTCCCCGACAGGGTGGGGCACAGATACGCAGTATTTT
CDR3: CASSSPTGWGTDTQYF

V: TRBV29-1
D: .
size: few
J: TRBJ1-2
DNA: TGCAGCGTTGAAGATAGGGACCTTGGCACCTTC
CDR3: CSVEDRDLGTF

V: TRBV4-1
D: .
size: many
J: TRBJ2-3
DNA: TGCGCCAGCAGCCAAAATGGGGGCAGGGATACGCAGTATTTT
CDR3: CASSQNGGRDTQYF

V: TRBV5-1
D: TRBD2
size: many
J: TRBJ2-3
DNA: TGCGCCAGCAGCTTTACGGGGGGTCCTAGCACAGATACGCAGTATTTT
CDR3: CASSFTGGPSTDTQYF

V: TRBV27
D: .
size: few
J: TRBJ2-1
DNA: TGTGCCAGCACCCCAAACATGGCCCGACGCTCCTACAATGAGCAGTTCTTC
CDR3: CASTPNMARRSYNEQFF

V: TRBV19
D: .
size: many
J: TRBJ1-2
DNA: TGTGCCAGTAATAGCCGGCAGGGGAATAACTATGGCTACACCTTC
CDR3: CASNSRQGNNYGYTF

V: TRBV7-2
D: .
size: many
J: TRBJ2-4
DNA: TGTGCCAGCAGCTCAGTTGAGGACATTCAGTACTTC
CDR3: CASSSVEDIQYF

V: TRBV20-1
D: .
size: few
J: TRBJ2-3
DNA: TGCAGTGCTAGGGCCCCGGGGATTAGCACAGATACGCAGTATTTT
CDR3: CSARAPGISTDTQYF

V: TRBV29-1
D: .
size: many
J: TRBJ1-4
DNA: TGCAGCGTGGGGACCTTAGGGGAAAAACTGTTTTTT
CDR3: CSVGTLGEKLFF

V: TRBV11-2
D: .
size: many
J: TRBJ1-5
DNA: TGTGCCAGCAGCTTAAGTGATTTCGCTCAGCCCCAGCATTTT
CDR3: CASSLSDFAQPQHF

V: TRBV7-7
D: .
size: many
J: TRBJ2-5
DNA: TGTGCCAGCAGCTTAGTTGATCAAATGGGGGAAGAGACCCAGTACTTC
CDR3: CASSLVDQMGEETQYF

V: TRBV4-2
D: .
size: few
J: TRBJ2-1
DNA: TGTGCCAGCAGCCAAGATTTGCCGGGGCCTTACAATGAGCAGTTCTTC
CDR3: CASSQDLPGPYNEQFF

V: TRBV5-5
D: .
size: many
J: TRBJ1-6
DNA: TGTGCCAGCAGCAAAACCGTGAGCTCCTATAATTCACCCCTCCACTTT
CDR3: CASSKTVSSYNSPLHF

V: TRBV7-2
D: .
size: few
J: TRBJ2-5
DNA: TGTGCCAGCAGCCCAACGGGGCAAGAGACCCAGTACTTC
CDR3: CASSPTGQETQYF

V: TRBV3-1
D: .
size: many
J: TRBJ1-4
DNA: TGTGCCAGCAGCCACCGCGGGGCGACTAATGAAAAACTGTTTTTT
CDR3: CASSHRGATNEKLFF

V: TRBV12-3/TRBV12-4
D: .
size: .
J: TRBJ1-4
DNA: TGTGCCAGCAGTTCCCACAGGGCGGGTGAAAAACTGTTTTTT
CDR3: CASSSHRAGEKLFF

V: TRBV3-1
D: .
size: few
J: TRBJ1-1
DNA: TGTGCCAGCAGCCATCCAAACCGAGGGCAAGCGTGCTTT
CDR3: CASSHPNRGQACF

V: TRBV5-1
D: .
size: .
J: TRBJ1-1
DNA: TGCGCCAGCAGCTTGGGAGACAGCCCGAACACTGAAGCTTTCTTT
CDR3: CASSLGDSPNTEAFF

V: TRBV29-1
D: .
size: .
J: TRBJ2-5
DNA: TGCAGCGAAGGGCACCGCGGTCGGGAGACCCAGTACTTC
CDR3: CSEGHRGRETQYF

V: TRBV6-1
D: TRBD1
size: few
J: TRBJ2-5
DNA: TGTGCCAGCACCCCGATCGACAGGGTTGAGACCCAGTACTTC
CDR3: CASTPIDRVETQYF

V: TRBV6-1
D: .
size: few
J: TRBJ1-5
DNA: TGTGCCAGCAGTGAAGAAGGTTTTCGGGATAGCAATCAGCCCCAGCATTTT
CDR3: CASSEEGFRDSNQPQHF

V: TRBV30
D: .
size: many
J: TRBJ1-4
DNA: TGTGCCTGGAGTGTACGGCAGGGAAGGGAAAAACTGTTTTTT
CDR3: CAWSVRQGREKLFF

V: TRBV9
D: TRBD2
size: .
J: TRBJ2-3
DNA: TGTGCCAGCAGCAACAGCGGGGGCGGCACAGATACGCAGTATTTT
CDR3: CASSNSGGGTDTQYF

V: TRBV12-3/TRBV12-4
D: .
size: few
J: TRBJ1-6
DNA: TGTGCCAGCCGTGCGGTGAGCTCCTATAATTCACCCCTCCACTTT
CDR3: CASRAVSSYNSPLHF

V: TRBV3-1
D: .
size: .
J: TRBJ1-3
DNA: TGTGCCAGCAGCCCAGTGGGGCAACGGACTGGAAACACCATATATTTT
CDR3: CASSPVGQRTGNTIYF